Presented here are 27 T cell receptor beta chains from one specimen sequenced in a study of beta chain features in type 1 diabetes. Isolated RNA was reverse transcribed in full, so expressed TCRB transcripts were sequenced. The data were produced by immunoSEQ multiplex PCR, yet TCRdb's version contains in-frame clones alone and is incomplete. Among around 710,000 clones listed, approximately 13% were seen once. Findings of the study overall: People with Type 1 diabetes carried modestly yet significantly shorter TCRB CDR3s in all four CD4+ subsets.

Their antigen targets remain unknown. The specimen was naive CD4+ T cells from blood. The origin of the receptors is a young man with type 1 diabetes.

The chain combines TRBV29-1 with TRBJ1-6; tentative D call: TRBD1 (6 bases). Trimming left V 4 bases short and J 10 bases short, with 14 bases between. Germline V lookup: CDR1 SQVTM, CDR2 ANQGSEA. This CDR3 is 13 amino acids long. The DNA of the CDR3 is TGCAGCGTTGCGGGGGGGCGAGGGTCACCCCTCCACTTT. Amino acid sequence: CSVAGGRGSPLHF. The full variable domain, rest sourced from reference TRBV29-1 and TRBJ1-6, is SAVISQKPSRDICQRGTSLTIQCQVDSQVTMMFWYRQQPGQSLTLIATANQGSEATYESGFVIDKFPISRPNLTFSTLTVSNMSPEDSSIYLCSVAGGRGSPLHFGNGTRLTVT.

This clone was seen a few times. The chain has TRBV11-2 and TRBJ2-1, with 7 positions matching TRBD2. Germline lookup yields CDR1 SGHAT and CDR2 FQNNGV. With 5 bases clipped from V and 6 bases from J, the junction kept 10 bases outside the gene matches. The CDR3 contains 15 residues. The CDR3 bases are TGTGCCAGCAGCCTGGGCGGGGGATCTCGCAATGAGCAGTTCTTC. Its translation: CASSLGGGSRNEQFF.

The V and J genes are TRBV2 and TRBJ2-7; tentative D call: TRBD2 (5 bases). The CDR3 loop spans 12 amino acids. CDR1 and CDR2 from the germline V gene are SNHLY and FYNNEI. V dropped 7 bases and J dropped 0 bases, with 7 bases sitting between them. The CDR3 region is CASKRGSYEQYF. Written as DNA, the CDR3 is TGTGCCAGCAAACGGGGCTCCTACGAGCAGTACTTC. The variable domain in full, completed from reference TRBV2 and TRBJ2-7, reads EPEVTQTPSHQVTQMGQEVILRCVPISNHLYFYWYRQILGQKVEFLVSFYNNEISEKSEIFDDQFSVERPDGSNFTLKIRSTKLEDSAMYFCASKRGSYEQYFGPGTRLTVT.

V is TRBV27 and J is TRBJ1-2; 7 nucleotides agree with TRBD1. This CDR3 is built from 13 residues. The trim removed 5 bases at V and 8 bases at J, leaving 8 bases unmatched. CDR1 and CDR2 from the germline V gene are MNHEY and SMNVEV (reference sequence). CDR3 amino acids: CASSPDRVRGYTF. CDR3 DNA sequence: TGTGCCAGCAGTCCCGACAGGGTACGGGGCTACACCTTC.

This clone has a handful of counts. The CDR3 sequence: CASSPGTGEVYGYTF. CDR3 DNA: TGTGCCAGCTCACCCGGGACAGGGGAAGTCTATGGCTACACCTTC. The chain carries TRBV18 and TRBJ1-2, with 10 bases lining up with TRBD1. Trimming at V came to 3 bases and at J to 4 bases, leaving 5 bases not matched to a gene. This CDR3 comprises 15 residues. The V gene's germline CDR1 is KGHSH and CDR2 LQKENI.

The chain links TRBV7-6 to TRBJ1-4, with 9 positions matching TRBD1. This CDR3 is built from 14 residues. Germline lookup yields CDR1 SGHVS and CDR2 FNYEAQ. V was clipped by 6 bases and J by 4 bases; unmatched bases: 3. The DNA for the CDR3 is TGTGCCAGCAGTCAGGGACAGGGTAATGAAAAACTGTTTTTT. Amino acid sequence: CASSQGQGNEKLFF.

This clone has only a few counts. Within the sample, other DNA sequences also encode this same CDR3. The V gene is TRBV29-1, the J gene TRBJ2-6; 7 positions agree with TRBD1. The ends lost 1 base at V and 2 bases at J; junction bases unmatched: 2. CDR3 length: 15 amino acids. Germline V lookup: CDR1 SQVTM, CDR2 ANQGSEA. The CDR3 protein is CSVEGQGAGANVLTF. The CDR3 DNA is TGCAGCGTTGAAGGTCAGGGGGCTGGGGCCAACGTCCTGACTTTC.

V is TRBV7-6 and J is TRBJ2-2, with D perhaps being TRBD1 or TRBD2 (5 bases each). CDR1 and CDR2 (germline): SGHVS, FNYEAQ. Trimming took 10 bases from V and 0 from J, leaving 21 bases between them. The CDR3 contains 17 residues. CDR3 bases: TGTGCCACCCAGGGACGGAGAGTCCCGGCGAACACCGGGGAGCTGTTTTTT. Its translation is CATQGRRVPANTGELFF.

In this sample, this clone turned up a few times. This rearrangement joins TRBV29-1 to TRBJ2-7, with D maybe TRBD1 (6 bases). The CDR3 length is 12 residues. CDR1 and CDR2 from the germline V gene are SQVTM and ANQGSEA. Trimming removed 7 bases at V and 3 bases at J, with 13 bases between. This chain's CDR3 is CSGGRGRYEQYF. The CDR3, as DNA: TGCAGCGGAGGCAGGGGACGCTACGAGCAGTACTTC.

Regarding this clone: This CDR3 is also generated by other DNA sequences in the sample. The rearrangement joins TRBV28 to TRBJ1-2; D is unresolved. Germline CDR1 and CDR2: MDHEN and SYDVKM. V was shortened by 11 bases and J by 0 bases, with 13 bases between the two germline ends. The CDR3 has 13 residues. The CDR3 DNA sequence: TGTGCCTCCAGTTTGGATACTAACTATGGCTACACCTTC. Its protein product is CASSLDTNYGYTF.

The table lists this clone with a few counts. The chain carries TRBV7-2 and TRBJ1-2; 8 bases are shared with TRBD1. The junction had 6 bases not matched to a gene; V was cut back by 7 bases and J by 2 bases. The CDR3 has 14 amino acids. Germline assignment: CDR1 SGHTA and CDR2 FQGNSA. Here the CDR3 DNA reads TGTGCCAGCAACTACGGACAGGGAAACTATGGCTACACCTTC. Its translation is CASNYGQGNYGYTF.

The genes are TRBV25-1 and TRBJ2-7; possible D gene TRBD1, 5 bases. With 3 bases removed from V and 0 bases from J, the gap between germline ends came to 12 bases. This CDR3 comprises 15 residues. Germline V gives CDR1 MGHDK, CDR2 SYGVNS. The CDR3 DNA reads as TGTGCCAGCAGTGACCAACAGGCGACCTCCTACGAGCAGTACTTC. It is translated as CASSDQQATSYEQYF.

The chain combines TRBV2 with TRBJ2-7, with D tentatively TRBD1 (6 bases). V was shortened by 4 bases and J by 3 bases, with 10 bases between the two germline ends. Germline CDR1 SNHLY, CDR2 FYNNEI. The CDR3 sequence is 13 residues long. Written as DNA, the CDR3 is TGTGCCAGCAGTGGGGACATCATCTACGAGCAGTACTTC. Amino acids: CASSGDIIYEQYF.

The DNA for the CDR3 is TGCAGCGTCCAAGGGGGGGTAGGCACAGATACGCAGTATTTT. Translation gives CSVQGGVGTDTQYF. V and J are TRBV29-1 and TRBJ2-3, with D possibly matching TRBD2 (7 bases). The CDR3 is 14 residues long. Trimming removed 6 bases at V and 1 base at J, with 14 bases between. Germline V gene data show CDR1 as SQVTM and CDR2 as ANQGSEA.

The chain combines TRBV11-2 with TRBJ2-1; 9 bases fit TRBD2. Trimming removed 2 bases from V and 8 bases from J; junction bases left unmatched: 13. The length of the CDR3 is 17 residues. Germline assignment: CDR1 SGHAT and CDR2 FQNNGV. CDR3 sequence reads: CASSLLVAGGSSDEQFF. The CDR3 nucleotides are TGTGCCAGCAGCTTATTGGTGGCGGGGGGGAGTTCGGATGAGCAGTTCTTC. The complete variable domain, with remaining parts taken from reference TRBV11-2 and TRBJ2-1, reads EAGVAQSPRYKIIEKRQSVAFWCNPISGHATLYWYQQILGQGPKLLIQFQNNGVVDDSQLPKDRFSAERLKGVDSTLKIQPAKLEDSAVYLCASSLLVAGGSSDEQFFGPGTRLTVL.

This clone was recorded a few times. This chain links TRBV5-1 with TRBJ2-3; D is ambiguous. Trimming shortened V by 7 bases and J by 5 bases, and 11 bases separated the two germline ends. The germline V gene encodes CDR1 SGHRS and CDR2 YFSETQ. This CDR3 has 12 residues. The DNA for the CDR3 is TGCGCCAGCGCCATACTGGAAGATACGCAGTATTTT. This encodes CASAILEDTQYF. The full variable domain, completed using reference TRBV5-1 and TRBJ2-3, is KAGVTQTPRYLIKTRGQQVTLSCSPISGHRSVSWYQQTPGQGLQFLFEYFSETQRNKGNFPGRFSGRQFSNSRSEMNVSTLELGDSALYLCASAILEDTQYFGPGTRLTVL.

This rearrangement joins TRBV29-1 to TRBJ1-2; TRBD1 might be the D (6 bases). CDR1 SQVTM and CDR2 ANQGSEA come from the germline V gene. V was pared by 4 bases and J by 4 bases, with 22 bases between. The CDR3 has 16 residues. The CDR3 coding sequence is TGCAGCGTTGGGGGATATCAGGGGATGGGATCCTATGGCTACACCTTC. It codes for CSVGGYQGMGSYGYTF.

This clone was seen more than once but under ten times. This sequence joins TRBV5-1 and TRBJ2-3, with D possibly matching TRBD1 (5 bases). The germline V gene has CDR1 SGHRS and CDR2 YFSETQ. The V end lost 0 bases, the J end lost 6 bases, and 8 bases lay between the germline ends. The CDR3 spans 13 residues. Here the CDR3 reads CASSLEGVDTQYF. The CDR3 bases are TGCGCCAGCAGCTTGGAAGGGGTCGATACGCAGTATTTT.

The chain employs TRBV6-6 and TRBJ2-1, with D hard to call. The germline V gene has CDR1 MNHNY and CDR2 SVGAGI (reference sequence). The CDR3 sequence is 13 residues long. V was clipped by 6 bases and J by 0 bases, with 6 bases between them. CDR3 sequence (DNA): TGTGCCAGCAGGGGTAGCTCCTACAATGAGCAGTTCTTC. It encodes CASRGSSYNEQFF.

The chain uses TRBV11-2 and TRBJ2-5; 8 bases line up with TRBD1. V gave up 2 bases and J gave up 4 bases; unmatched junction bases: 6. Germline values: CDR1 SGHAT, CDR2 FQNNGV. The CDR3 totals 15 residues. The CDR3 here is CASSLWTGMGETQYF. The CDR3 region has the DNA TGTGCCAGCAGCTTATGGACAGGGATGGGAGAGACCCAGTACTTC.

This clone appeared a few times. The CDR3: CASSQLSGGYEQYF. CDR3 DNA sequence: TGTGCCAGCAGCCAACTCTCCGGTGGATACGAGCAGTACTTC. This chain connects TRBV14 to TRBJ2-7; D gene unclear. CDR1 is SGHDN and CDR2 is FVKESK in the germline V gene. Trimming took off 2 bases at V and 4 bases at J, with 12 bases between the two ends. The CDR3 runs 14 residues.

The chain uses TRBV5-6 and TRBJ1-5, with 7 positions matching TRBD1. V was clipped by 4 bases and J by 6 bases; unmatched bases: 10. CDR1 and CDR2 from the germline V gene are SGHDT and YYEEEE. This CDR3 region has 15 residues. Here the CDR3 reads CASSTGGGVGQPQHF. CDR3 bases: TGTGCCAGCAGCACCGGAGGGGGCGTCGGTCAGCCCCAGCATTTT.

The chain recombines TRBV6-5 with TRBJ2-6; TRBD1 might be the D (5 bases). The CDR3 runs 16 residues. CDR1 is MNHEY and CDR2 is SVGAGI in the germline V gene. Between the trimmed V and J ends, which lost 0 bases and 4 bases, there was a span of 10 bases. This chain's CDR3 is CASSYSIRAGANVLTF. CDR3 DNA sequence: TGTGCCAGCAGTTACTCGATCAGGGCCGGGGCCAACGTCCTGACTTTC.

There are a few counts of this clone. This chain links TRBV7-2 with TRBJ1-2; possible D gene TRBD1, 5 bases. The CDR3 sequence is 15 residues long. The ends were cut back, 1 base at V and 3 bases at J, with 12 bases in the middle. Germline V gene lookup returns CDR1 SGHTA and CDR2 FQGNSA. The CDR3 region has the DNA TGTGCCAGCAGCTTAGTGCCCTCGGGGGACTATGGCTACACCTTC. Its translation is CASSLVPSGDYGYTF.

V is TRBV4-2 and J is TRBJ1-6; D possibly corresponds to TRBD1 (6 bases). CDR1 and CDR2 from the germline V gene are LGHNA and YNFKEQ. This CDR3 has 17 amino acids. Trimming shortened V by 2 bases and J by 5 bases, and 16 bases separated the two germline ends. This chain's CDR3 is CASSQHQGLVDNSPLHF. The DNA of the CDR3 is TGTGCCAGCAGCCAACACCAGGGGCTGGTAGATAATTCACCCCTCCACTTT.

This chain links TRBV7-2 with TRBJ2-3, with 7 bases aligning to TRBD2. Trimming at V came to 2 bases and at J to 7 bases, leaving 9 bases not matched to a gene. The CDR3 runs to 15 residues. Looked up from germline, CDR1 is SGHTA and CDR2 is FQGNSA. As DNA, the CDR3 is TGTGCCAGCAGCTTAAGTCGGGGGGTGCGAAATACGCAGTATTTT. Translated: CASSLSRGVRNTQYF.

This clone has only a few counts. J is TRBJ2-3 and V is TRBV10-3, with 7 bases fitting TRBD1. Trimming took 5 bases from V and 3 from J; bases not matched to a gene: 5. The CDR3 is 14 amino acids. Germline CDR1 and CDR2: ENHRY and SYGVKD. The CDR3, as DNA: TGTGCCATCAGTACTGGACAGGTGACAGATACGCAGTATTTT. This translates into CAISTGQVTDTQYF.